The present T cell receptor (beta chain) was sequenced within a study of CD8 T cells in Susac syndrome. Reverse transcription of about 0.45 to 1 ug RNA was performed with random hexamers. TCRdb analysed the immunoSEQ multiplex PCR reads with MiXCR anew, one entry per CDR3 protein. The profile shows 150,000 to 200,000 distinct CDR3 sequences, 85% to 95% of them singletons. In this sample, this clonotype turned up a few times. Deletions cut 5 bases from V and 2 bases from J, with 5 bases between. The length of the CDR3 is 12 residues. From germline, CDR1 is SEHNR and CDR2 FQNEAQ (reference sequence). The chain is built from TRBV7-9 and TRBJ2-3, with D uncertain. The sequencing input was CD4+ T cells from PBMCs. This sequence originates from a human donor in good health. CDR3 nucleotide sequence: TGTGCCAGCAGCCCCCCCACAGATACGCAGTATTTT. Translated, it gives CASSPPTDTQYF.